This is a list of T cell receptor beta chains from one sample in a study of blood T cell repertoires in COVID-19. TCRdb's table, derived via immunoSEQ multiplex PCR, lists solely in-frame clones and lacks some. The table lists 200,000 to 300,000 clones, approximately 87% of them singletons. Sequenced material: peripheral blood. The source is a woman aged 45-65 years with acute or convalescent COVID-19. Both conserved end residues are part of each CDR3.

v_call: TRBV15; j_call: TRBJ2-3; cdr3_aa: CATSRGTSGTTDTQYF
v_call: TRBV6-5; j_call: TRBJ1-2; cdr3_aa: CASIGSALTGGYTF
v_call: TRBV14; j_call: TRBJ1-6; cdr3_aa: CASSFPDRPRNSPLHF
v_call: TRBV15; j_call: TRBJ1-4; cdr3_aa: CATSGRDGPNEKLFF
v_call: TRBV6-5; j_call: TRBJ2-2; cdr3_aa: CASTRGPNTGELFF
v_call: TRBV7-2; j_call: TRBJ2-3; cdr3_aa: CASSSVPDTQYF
v_call: TRBV6-2/TRBV6-3; j_call: TRBJ2-4; cdr3_aa: CASSSSGRRSNERNIQYF
v_call: TRBV3-1/TRBV3-2; j_call: TRBJ1-6; cdr3_aa: CASHETGAGNSPLHF
v_call: TRBV2; j_call: TRBJ2-2; cdr3_aa: CASSERLASNTGELFF
v_call: TRBV20-1; j_call: TRBJ2-1; cdr3_aa: CSVLAFPEQFF
v_call: TRBV5-1; j_call: TRBJ2-7; cdr3_aa: CASSSVYYEQYF
v_call: TRBV7-2; j_call: TRBJ2-1; cdr3_aa: CASSLLGGRALNEQFF
v_call: TRBV7-9; j_call: TRBJ2-7; cdr3_aa: CASNPPAGLGGEQYF
v_call: TRBV28; j_call: TRBJ1-2; cdr3_aa: CASSLSPGQEGYTF
v_call: TRBV7-3; j_call: TRBJ2-7; cdr3_aa: CASSLGPGRVLEQYF
v_call: TRBV30; j_call: TRBJ1-3; cdr3_aa: CAWSILWWRIGGNTIYF
v_call: TRBV29-1; j_call: TRBJ2-3; cdr3_aa: CSVHGASGPTDTQYF
v_call: TRBV10-3; j_call: TRBJ1-2; cdr3_aa: CAISDPVRGTTSNYGYTF
v_call: TRBV28; j_call: TRBJ2-7; cdr3_aa: CATISGITYEQYF
v_call: TRBV24-1; j_call: TRBJ2-2; cdr3_aa: CATSDLLARNTGELFF
v_call: TRBV6-6; j_call: TRBJ2-7; cdr3_aa: CASSTTLRSYEQYF
v_call: TRBV7-2; j_call: TRBJ1-1; cdr3_aa: CASSVTGGGTEAFF
v_call: TRBV12-3/TRBV12-4; j_call: TRBJ1-1; cdr3_aa: CATGGNTEAFF
v_call: TRBV13; j_call: TRBJ2-7; cdr3_aa: CASSPGLADSYEQYF
v_call: TRBV9; j_call: TRBJ2-2; cdr3_aa: CASSVVGGSSGELFF
v_call: TRBV7-3; j_call: TRBJ2-3; cdr3_aa: CASSLTGGYNTDTQYF
v_call: TRBV25-1; j_call: TRBJ1-2; cdr3_aa: CASSVLESGRGYTF
v_call: TRBV6-4; j_call: TRBJ1-5; cdr3_aa: CASSDSSGQIVSNQPQHF